This TCR beta chain appears in the sequencing data of a study of cytomegalovirus exposure and HLA in healthy donors. Study-wide findings and caveats: In a later analysis, common viral pathogens appeared linked to several of the most significant clusters. Available immune exposure information was restricted to CMV serostatus only. Cytomegalovirus association was assigned to about 180 TCR beta chains.

Germline assignment: CDR1 SEHNR and CDR2 FQNEAQ (reference sequence). The CDR3 runs to 18 residues. PCR employed 60 Vbeta and 13 Jbeta primers. Assay used: immunoSEQ multiplex PCR; TCRdb lists only in-frame clones, some missing. This table has about 190,000 clones, more than 65% appearing once. This clone is a singleton in its sample. What it binds is not known. One junction end does not reproduce the germline sequence, and a read error may be involved. The sequence was collected from a woman aged 25 to 39 in good health and CMV-seropositive. Sequenced sample: PBMCs. The chain couples TRBV7-9 to TRBJ1-2; a weak D match, TRBD1 (5 bases). DNA for the CDR3: TGTTCCAGCAGCTTTCGGGGGAGACAGATAGATCTTAACTATGGCTACACCTTC. It is translated as CSSSFRGRQIDLNYGYTF. The entire variable domain, with the rest obtained from reference TRBV7-9 and TRBJ1-2, is as follows: DTGVSQNPRHKITKRGQNVTFRCDPISEHNRLYWYRQTLGQGPEFLTYFQNEAQLEKSRLLSDRFSAERPKGSFSTLEIQRTEQGDSAMYLCSSSFRGRQIDLNYGYTFGSGTRLTVV.